The entry below describes one T cell receptor beta chain. This sample was included in a study of T cells in Graves' hyperthyroidism and ophthalmopathy. Regions amplified from RNA transcripts were the TCR beta CDR3 regions. During a first-round RT-PCR of the TCR CDR3, the HTBI primer set was used. TCRdb re-called the multiplex PCR reads with MiXCR, one entry per CDR3 protein. The table has 480,000 or so distinct CDR3 sequences, 40% to 55% seen once. The length of the CDR3 is 12 residues. With 1 base removed from V and 7 bases from J, the gap between germline ends came to 7 bases. The germline V gene encodes CDR1 SEHNR and CDR2 FQNEAQ (reference sequence).

J is TRBJ1-2 and V is TRBV7-9; D remains unclear. The clonotype comes from an adult woman with Graves' disease, either hyperthyroidism or ophthalmopathy (not recorded which). Sample: peripheral blood or thyroid tissue (not recorded which). This chain's CDR3 is CASSLEYSGYTF. The CDR3 DNA sequence: TGTGCCAGCAGCTTAGAGTATAGTGGCTACACCTTC. The full variable domain, its missing parts supplied by reference TRBV7-9 and TRBJ1-2, is DTGVSQNPRHKITKRGQNVTFRCDPISEHNRLYWYRQTLGQGPEFLTYFQNEAQLEKSRLLSDRFSAERPKGSFSTLEIQRTEQGDSAMYLCASSLEYSGYTFGSGTRLTVV.